This TCR beta chain was sequenced during a study of blood T cells in healthy people across ages. This clonotype showed up many times. Together with a sample-barcoded 5' primer, a J-beta primer mix was included in a second PCR lasting roughly 7 to 11 cycles. TCRdb itself ran the 5' RACE reads through MiXCR, one entry per CDR3 protein. This table holds some 1.4 million distinct CDR3 sequences, approximately 38% found once. Germline CDR1 and CDR2: DFQATT and SNEGSKA (reference sequence). V was clipped by 2 bases and J by 2 bases, with 11 bases between them. CDR3 length equals 14 residues. The V call is TRBV20-1, the J call TRBJ2-3; D possibly corresponds to TRBD1 (6 bases). The material sequenced was blood. The origin of this receptor is a woman younger than 35 in good health. The CDR3 spells CSARPGQYTDTQYF. The DNA for the CDR3 is TGCAGTGCTAGACCCGGACAGTACACAGATACGCAGTATTTT.